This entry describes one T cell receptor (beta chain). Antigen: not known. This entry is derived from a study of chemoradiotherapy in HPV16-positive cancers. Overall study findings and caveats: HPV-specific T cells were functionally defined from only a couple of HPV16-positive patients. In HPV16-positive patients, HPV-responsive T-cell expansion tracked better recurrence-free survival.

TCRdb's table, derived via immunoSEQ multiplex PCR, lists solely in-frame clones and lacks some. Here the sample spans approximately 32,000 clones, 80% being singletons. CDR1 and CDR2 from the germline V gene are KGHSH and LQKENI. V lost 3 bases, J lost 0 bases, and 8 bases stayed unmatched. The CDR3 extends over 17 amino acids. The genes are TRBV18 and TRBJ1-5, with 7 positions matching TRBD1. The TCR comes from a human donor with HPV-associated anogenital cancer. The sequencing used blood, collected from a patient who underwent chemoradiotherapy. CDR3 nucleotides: TGTGCCAGCTCACCGTCAGGGGGAGCTTATAGCAATCAGCCCCAGCATTTT. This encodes CASSPSGGAYSNQPQHF.